This T cell receptor beta chain emerged from a study of cytomegalovirus exposure and HLA in healthy donors. PCR was performed using 60 Vbeta and 13 Jbeta primers. Sequencing was performed with immunoSEQ multiplex PCR; in TCRdb, only in-frame clones are kept and a portion is missing. The sample includes about 130,000 clones, under 80% of them seen just once. The CDR3 has 17 amino acids. Germline-derived CDR1 and CDR2 are MGHRA and YSYEKL. Trimming took 2 bases from V and 3 from J; bases not matched to a gene: 11. Concerning this clone itself: Its antigen is unknown.

Broader study findings: According to a later analysis, donors in an Asian-associated ancestry cluster reportedly had fewer N-insertions than the roughly 640-donor mean.

J is TRBJ2-3 and V is TRBV4-1, with TRBD2 matching 7 bases. The specimen sequenced was PBMCs. The clonotype comes from a middle-aged man in good health and CMV-seropositive. This chain's CDR3 is CASSQRIAGVGTDTQYF. CDR3 bases: TGCGCCAGCAGCCAACGGATAGCGGGCGTAGGGACAGATACGCAGTATTTT.